The T cell receptor beta chain described here comes from a study of OX40 agonist ivuxolimab in advanced cancers. The wider study: Enrolled patients in dose escalation had cancers that were hepatocellular carcinoma, melanoma, renal cell or head and neck cancer.

This table comes from immunoSEQ multiplex PCR, and its TCRdb copy is limited to in-frame clones, with some not included. The data hold approximately 77,000 clones, with 80% to 95% observed a single time. The sequence was collected from an adult with an advanced solid tumor such as melanoma, head and neck, liver or kidney cancer. The material sequenced was CD4+ or CD8+ T cells sorted from blood, taken in a trial of the OX40 agonist ivuxolimab.

This CDR3 reads CASSREGALETQYF. CDR3 sequence (DNA): TGCGCCAGCAGTAGGGAGGGGGCGTTAGAGACCCAGTACTTC. J is TRBJ2-5 and V is TRBV5-1; the D call may be TRBD1 or TRBD2 (7 bases each). The V end was cut by 5 bases, the J end by 4 bases, with 15 bases between. This CDR3 is 14 amino acids long. Germline loops: CDR1 SGHRS, CDR2 YFSETQ.